This T cell receptor (beta chain) was sequenced for a study of beta chain features in type 1 diabetes. At the level of the study: Researchers looked at approximately 100,000,000 sorted cells across all samples.

All of the isolated RNA was reverse transcribed, so expressed TCRB transcripts were sequenced. Data came from immunoSEQ multiplex PCR; TCRdb stores just in-frame clones and leaves some out. Here the sample spans about 160,000 clones, 63% being singletons. This clone was recorded only once. Its specificity is not known. Trimming took 2 bases from V and 4 from J, leaving 12 bases between them. Germline CDR1 reads GTSNPN; CDR2 reads SVGIG (reference sequence). The CDR3 totals 14 residues. Study-wide findings and caveats: A moderate, significant TCRB CDR3 shortening appeared in type 1 diabetes across four CD4+ subsets. PCR might show a preference for shorter templates, equally across patients and controls.

This sequence joins TRBV30 and TRBJ1-5; D gene unclear. The sequenced sample consisted of naive CD4+ T cells from blood. The source is a man aged 25-40 years with type 1 diabetes. As DNA, the CDR3 is TGTGCCTGGAGTAAGGACCATATGAATCAGCCCCAGCATTTT. This translates into CAWSKDHMNQPQHF. Full variable domain (missing parts from reference TRBV30 and TRBJ1-5): SQTIHQWPATLVQPVGSPLSLECTVEGTSNPNLYWYRQAAGRGLQLLFYSVGIGQISSEVPQNLSASRPQDRQFILSSKKLLLSDSGFYLCAWSKDHMNQPQHFGDGTRLSIL.